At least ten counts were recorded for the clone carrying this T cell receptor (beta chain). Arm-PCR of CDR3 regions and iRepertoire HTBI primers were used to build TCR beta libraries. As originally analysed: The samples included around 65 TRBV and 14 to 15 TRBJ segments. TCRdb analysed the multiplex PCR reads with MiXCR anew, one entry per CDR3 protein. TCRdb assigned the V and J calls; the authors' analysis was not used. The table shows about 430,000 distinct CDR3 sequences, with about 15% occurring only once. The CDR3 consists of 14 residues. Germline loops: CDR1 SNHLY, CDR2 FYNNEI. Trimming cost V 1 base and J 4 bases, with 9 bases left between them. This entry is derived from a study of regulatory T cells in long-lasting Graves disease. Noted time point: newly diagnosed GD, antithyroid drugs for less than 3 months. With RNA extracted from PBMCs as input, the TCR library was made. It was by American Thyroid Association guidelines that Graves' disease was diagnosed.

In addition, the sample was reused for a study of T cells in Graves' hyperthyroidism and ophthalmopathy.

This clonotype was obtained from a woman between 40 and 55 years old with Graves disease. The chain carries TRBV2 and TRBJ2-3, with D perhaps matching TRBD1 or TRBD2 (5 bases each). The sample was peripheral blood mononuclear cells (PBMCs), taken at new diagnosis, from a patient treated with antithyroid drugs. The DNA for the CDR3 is TGTGCCAGCAGTGAAGTCCGAGGGGCAGATACGCAGTATTTT. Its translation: CASSEVRGADTQYF.